Presented here are 26 T cell receptor beta chains from one specimen sequenced in a study of human T cells and chemical hapten exposure. The time point denotes: pre-sensitization, week 0. Treatment described: therapeutic diphenylcyclopropenone sensitization with weekly scalp DPC. The study extracted total RNA from unfractionated whole blood. TCRdb passed the RACE reads through MiXCR, listing each CDR3 protein once. The sample includes 35,000 to 40,000 distinct CDR3 sequences, 12% of them seen just once. Sequences were derived from whole blood, sampled in connection with sensitization to the hapten diphenylcyclopropenone (DPC). The source of these receptors is a woman aged 35 to 49 with alopecia areata. Some clones in this sample may be carry-over from other donors' samples.

This clonotype has a count of ten or more. The rearrangement uses TRBV20-1 and TRBJ1-5; unclear D gene. V was cut by 3 bases and J by 7 bases, with 10 bases left in between. Germline CDR1 is DFQATT and CDR2 is SNEGSKA (reference sequence). This CDR3 has 12 residues. The chain's CDR3 is CSARRAEQPQHF. DNA of the CDR3: TGCAGTGCTAGGAGGGCGGAACAGCCCCAGCATTTT.

The table lists this clonotype with many counts. This chain uses TRBV27 with TRBJ2-5; D gene ambiguous. V shed 3 bases and J shed 4 bases, with 15 bases lying between them. Germline V gene sequence: CDR1 MNHEY, CDR2 SMNVEV (reference sequence). This CDR3 has 15 amino acids. The CDR3 here is CASSLSGPHRETQYF. In DNA form, the CDR3 reads TGTGCCAGCAGTTTGTCCGGACCCCACAGAGAGACCCAGTACTTC.

This clonotype has ten or more counts. At one boundary the junction diverges from the germline segment, which might be a read error. V gene TRBV5-1 combines with J gene TRBJ1-1; a possible D gene is TRBD1 (5 bases). Germline CDR1 and CDR2: SGHRS and YFSETQ. The CDR3 runs to 15 residues. The CDR3 DNA follows: TGCGCCAGCACCTTGGCCCCGGGGACGGTCACTGAAGCTTTCTTT. The encoded protein is CASTLAPGTVTEAFF.

This clonotype was observed many times. The J gene is TRBJ1-6, the V gene TRBV7-6, with a tentative D call TRBD1 (6 bases). This CDR3 is 17 amino acids long. From germline, CDR1 is SGHVS and CDR2 FNYEAQ. V was clipped by 2 bases and J by 0 bases, with 11 bases between them. As DNA, the CDR3 is TGTGCCAGCAGCTTAAGAGGAGGGGGCTCCTATAATTCACCCCTCCACTTT. As protein: CASSLRGGGSYNSPLHF.

The chain uses TRBV6-2 or TRBV6-3 and TRBJ1-2, with a tentative D call TRBD1 (5 bases). The CDR3 consists of 11 residues. Trimming stripped 5 bases from V and 4 bases from J, with 5 bases between. CDR1 and CDR2 from the germline V gene are MNHEY and SVGEGT. The DNA for the CDR3 is TGTGCCAGCAGTGACAGCTATGGCTACACCTTC. Protein product: CASSDSYGYTF.

The V call is TRBV20-1, the J call TRBJ2-3; 11 bases line up with TRBD2. Trimming took 1 base from V and 4 from J; bases not matched to a gene: 7. Looked up from germline, CDR1 is DFQATT and CDR2 is SNEGSKA (reference sequence). The CDR3 has 16 amino acids. This CDR3 is CSARVPSGGRADTQYF. The CDR3 DNA reads TGCAGTGCTAGAGTACCTAGCGGGGGGCGGGCAGATACGCAGTATTTT.

This clonotype has a count of ten or more. The V and J genes are TRBV7-9 and TRBJ2-1; 9 nucleotides match TRBD2. The CDR3 is made up of 16 amino acids. Germline CDR1 SEHNR, CDR2 FQNEAQ (reference sequence). The junction had 16 bases not matched to a gene; V was cut back by 7 bases and J by 9 bases. The CDR3: CASIPPRLAGSGEQFF. CDR3 DNA sequence: TGTGCCAGCATCCCCCCGAGGCTAGCGGGGAGCGGTGAGCAGTTCTTC.

This clonotype was detected ten times or more. The chain employs TRBV7-2 and TRBJ1-6, with D perhaps matching TRBD1 (6 bases). CDR3 length: 14 residues. The V and J ends lost 5 bases and 9 bases respectively, with 14 bases between them. From germline, CDR1 is SGHTA and CDR2 FQGNSA. Written as DNA, the CDR3 is TGTGCCAGCAGCGGAGGGGGACTCCGTTCACCCCTCCACTTT. It translates to CASSGGGLRSPLHF. The complete variable domain, with remaining parts taken from reference TRBV7-2 and TRBJ1-6, reads GAGVSQSPSNKVTEKGKDVELRCDPISGHTALYWYRQSLGQGLEFLIYFQGNSAPDKSGLPSDRFSAERTGGSVSTLTIQRTQQEDSAVYLCASSGGGLRSPLHFGNGTRLTVT.

The V call is TRBV2, the J call TRBJ2-2; unclear D gene. The germline V and J ends were trimmed by 2 bases and 2 bases, with 9 bases remaining between them. From germline, CDR1 is SNHLY and CDR2 FYNNEI. This CDR3 region has 15 residues. In DNA, the CDR3 is TGTGCCAGCAGTGAATCCAGCTTAAACACCGGGGAGCTGTTTTTT. It encodes CASSESSLNTGELFF. Filled out from reference TRBV2 and TRBJ2-2, the complete variable domain reads EPEVTQTPSHQVTQMGQEVILRCVPISNHLYFYWYRQILGQKVEFLVSFYNNEISEKSEIFDDQFSVERPDGSNFTLKIRSTKLEDSAMYFCASSESSLNTGELFFGEGSRLTVL.

The table lists this clonotype with many counts. The chain is built from TRBV20-1 and TRBJ2-5; unclear D gene. CDR3 length: 14 residues. Germline V gives CDR1 DFQATT, CDR2 SNEGSKA (reference sequence). The germline V and J ends were trimmed by 5 bases and 1 base, with 14 bases remaining between them. CDR3: CSAPRALSQETQYF. The CDR3 nucleotides read TGCAGTGCTCCACGGGCCCTGTCCCAAGAGACCCAGTACTTC.

The chain employs TRBV28 and TRBJ2-2; no firm D call. Germline values: CDR1 MDHEN, CDR2 SYDVKM. This CDR3 has 13 amino acids. Trimming removed 2 bases at V and 6 bases at J, with 7 bases between. The CDR3 sequence: CASSLDGSGELFF. In nucleotides, the CDR3 is TGTGCCAGCAGTTTAGATGGGTCCGGGGAGCTGTTTTTT.

By frequency in the sample, this clonotype is medium-sized. The chain has TRBV29-1 and TRBJ2-7; the D gene is possibly TRBD1 (6 bases). This CDR3 is 12 amino acids long. Germline lookup yields CDR1 SQVTM and CDR2 ANQGSEA. Trimming took 5 bases from V and 2 from J, leaving 10 bases between them. The CDR3 is CSVRTDTYEQYF. The CDR3 DNA is TGCAGCGTTCGGACAGATACCTACGAGCAGTACTTC.

There are many counts of this clonotype. This chain uses TRBV6-2 or TRBV6-3 with TRBJ2-2; D may be TRBD1 or TRBD2 (5 bases each). This CDR3 region has 18 residues. The V end was cut by 4 bases, the J end by 2 bases, with 20 bases between. Germline lookup yields CDR1 MNHEY and CDR2 SVGEGT. CDR3: CASSSRRGALRNTGELFF. Here the CDR3 DNA reads TGTGCCAGCAGTTCAAGGAGAGGGGCACTAAGAAACACCGGGGAGCTGTTTTTT.

This clonotype showed up many times. The genes are TRBV12-3 or TRBV12-4 and TRBJ1-4, with D possibly being TRBD1 (6 bases). V gave up 10 bases and J gave up 7 bases, with 19 bases separating them. CDR3 length: 14 amino acids. The CDR3 DNA sequence: TGTGCCACCCGGAACGGATTAGGGGGTGAAAAACTGTTTTTT. Its translation: CATRNGLGGEKLFF.

This clonotype has a count of ten or more. J is TRBJ1-1 and V is TRBV3-1; 7 bases are shared with TRBD1. Germline CDR1 reads LGHDT; CDR2 reads YNNKEL (reference sequence). Losses at the gene ends were 5 bases for V and 7 bases for J; bases not matched to a gene: 10. This CDR3 contains 14 residues. The CDR3 region is CASSSTGWEGEAFF. The DNA for the CDR3 is TGTGCCAGCAGCTCGACAGGGTGGGAGGGTGAAGCTTTCTTT. Full variable domain (remainder filled in from reference TRBV3-1 and TRBJ1-1): DTAVSQTPKYLVTQMGNDKSIKCEQNLGHDTMYWYKQDSKKFLKIMFSYNNKELIINETVPNRFSPKSPDKAHLNLHINSLELGDSAVYFCASSSTGWEGEAFFGQGTRLTVV.

This clonotype showed up many times. The V gene is TRBV5-4, the J gene TRBJ2-3; D perhaps matches TRBD2 (6 bases). The V gene's germline CDR1 is SGHNT and CDR2 YYREEE (reference sequence). This CDR3 has 15 amino acids. V was clipped by 6 bases and J by 0 bases, with 14 bases between them. This chain's CDR3 is CASTFGGISTDTQYF. As DNA, the CDR3 is TGTGCCAGCACTTTTGGGGGGATTAGCACAGATACGCAGTATTTT.

This clonotype was observed at least ten times. The chain recombines TRBV6-2 or TRBV6-3 with TRBJ1-1; D not resolved. Trimming took off 5 bases at V and 0 bases at J, with 10 bases between the two ends. Germline CDR1 MNHEY, CDR2 SVGEGT. This CDR3 comprises 14 residues. Here the CDR3 DNA reads TGTGCCAGCAGTGACGGGATTATGAACACTGAAGCTTTCTTT. As protein: CASSDGIMNTEAFF.

This chain links TRBV7-2 with TRBJ2-1, with D unclear. Trimming stripped 7 bases from V and 9 bases from J, with 16 bases between. The CDR3 is 13 amino acids. Germline CDR1 reads SGHTA; CDR2 reads FQGNSA. This CDR3 is CASTYAPRFEQFF. The CDR3 DNA sequence: TGTGCCAGCACCTACGCCCCCAGATTTGAGCAGTTCTTC.

In this sample, this clonotype turned up a few times. The rearrangement joins TRBV28 to TRBJ1-1; D unresolved. The CDR3 has 11 residues. Trimming pared 8 bases from V and 3 bases from J, leaving 7 bases between. Germline CDR1 and CDR2: MDHEN and SYDVKM. CDR3 sequence: CASRLDTEAFF. As DNA, the CDR3 is TGTGCCAGCCGCCTTGACACTGAAGCTTTCTTT.

The table lists this clonotype with many counts. The chain is built from TRBV18 and TRBJ2-7; D is tentatively TRBD1 or TRBD2 (5 bases each). This CDR3 has 14 amino acids. Germline CDR1 is KGHSH and CDR2 is LQKENI. The V end lost 3 bases, the J end lost 4 bases, and 13 bases lay between the germline ends. CDR3 coding DNA: TGTGCCAGCTCACCCGGTGGGGGAAGGTACGAGCAGTACTTC. It yields the protein CASSPGGGRYEQYF.

In its sample, this clonotype was seen many times. The chain employs TRBV6-6 and TRBJ1-1; TRBD1 is a possible D gene (5 bases). This CDR3 comprises 13 residues. Germline-derived CDR1 and CDR2 are MNHNY and SVGAGI (reference sequence). Trimming took 8 bases from V and 5 from J, leaving 15 bases between them. The CDR3 here is CASLREGRTEAFF. In DNA form, the CDR3 reads TGTGCCAGCCTCCGGGAGGGACGGACTGAAGCTTTCTTT.

This clonotype was detected only a few times. This chain connects TRBV7-9 to TRBJ1-1; TRBD1 matches at 8 bases. The CDR3 length is 17 residues. Germline CDR1 SEHNR, CDR2 FQNEAQ (reference sequence). The J segment lost 1 base and the V segment lost 1 base, leaving 8 bases of the junction unmatched. CDR3 coding DNA: TGTGCCAGCAGCTTAGGGGTTCTGGGGACAGGGAACACTGAAGCTTTCTTT. It encodes CASSLGVLGTGNTEAFF.

This clonotype was counted only a few times. The chain couples TRBV29-1 to TRBJ1-3, with 7 bases identical to TRBD1. The germline V gene encodes CDR1 SQVTM and CDR2 ANQGSEA. J was trimmed by 7 bases and V by 6 bases; bases with no gene match: 6. The CDR3 runs to 12 residues. The CDR3 DNA is TGCAGCGTCAACGAGGGGGCGAACACCATATATTTT. Protein sequence: CSVNEGANTIYF. Filled out from reference TRBV29-1 and TRBJ1-3, the complete variable domain reads SAVISQKPSRDICQRGTSLTIQCQVDSQVTMMFWYRQQPGQSLTLIATANQGSEATYESGFVIDKFPISRPNLTFSTLTVSNMSPEDSSIYLCSVNEGANTIYFGEGSWLTVV.

This clonotype was found many times. The chain has TRBV4-1 and TRBJ2-3; D may be TRBD2 (7 bases). CDR1 is MGHRA and CDR2 is YSYEKL in the germline V gene. V dropped 0 bases and J dropped 2 bases, with 15 bases sitting between them. The CDR3 is 17 residues long. In DNA, the CDR3 is TGCGCCAGCAGCCAAGATCCCCCCGGGGGGCCCACAGATACGCAGTATTTT. It yields the protein CASSQDPPGGPTDTQYF.

The rearrangement uses TRBV7-2 and TRBJ1-5; 7 bases agree with TRBD1. Per germline, CDR1 SGHTA and CDR2 FQGNSA. J was trimmed by 1 base and V by 4 bases; bases with no gene match: 4. CDR3 length: 15 residues. CDR3 loop: CASSWIQGSNQPQHF. CDR3 coding DNA: TGTGCCAGCAGCTGGATACAGGGGAGCAATCAGCCCCAGCATTTT.

In its sample, this clonotype was seen many times. This rearrangement joins TRBV20-1 to TRBJ2-7, with D possibly called TRBD1 or TRBD2 (5 bases each). Germline V lookup: CDR1 DFQATT, CDR2 SNEGSKA (reference sequence). The CDR3 spans 14 residues. V was pared by 2 bases and J by 1 base, with 12 bases between. CDR3 sequence reads: CSARSRDRSYEQYF. The CDR3 DNA reads TGCAGTGCTAGATCCCGGGACCGATCCTACGAGCAGTACTTC.